Presented here are 30 T cell receptor beta chains from one specimen sequenced in a study of monozygotic twins with inflammatory bowel disease. TCRdb re-called the 5' RACE reads; every CDR3 protein appears as one record, without DNA. The sample totals around 190,000 distinct CDR3 sequences. Sequencing was done on a sample of blood. The receptor source for this set is a human donor with ulcerative colitis or Crohn's disease, or a healthy co-twin of an affected twin (not recorded which).

The chain employs TRBV7-2 and TRBJ2-4; TCRdb outputs TRBD2, but without DNA this stays unchecked. This CDR3 region has 14 residues. CDR1 is SGHTA and CDR2 is FQGNSA in the germline V gene. This chain's CDR3 is CASSLFRDENIQYF.

The rearrangement links TRBV10-3 to TRBJ2-5; the TCRdb call, TRBD1, lacks DNA for checking. The germline CDR1 and CDR2 sequences are ENHRY and SYGVKD. The CDR3 contains 13 residues. The CDR3 spells CAISESGKQTQYF.

The V and J genes are TRBV5-1 and TRBJ1-5; checking the TCRdb D call of TRBD1 is not possible without DNA. In germline, CDR1 is SGHRS, CDR2 YFSETQ. The CDR3 totals 16 residues. The CDR3 sequence is CASSPLGRGEGQPQHF.

The rearrangement links TRBV6-5 to TRBJ2-7; absent DNA, TCRdb's TRBD1 call cannot be checked. This CDR3 region has 16 residues. CDR1 MNHEY and CDR2 SVGAGI come from the germline V gene. This CDR3 is CASSYTGQGYPDEQYF.

This sequence joins TRBV21-1 and TRBJ1-1. TRBV21-1 is labeled a pseudogene. The CDR3 loop spans 13 amino acids. CDR3 sequence: CAIIDREIAEAFF.

The CDR3 sequence: CASSPLTASFGAFF. The V and J genes are TRBV19 and TRBJ1-1; no DNA is available, so the TRBD1 call from TCRdb remains unchecked. The germline V gene has CDR1 LNHDA and CDR2 SQIVND (reference sequence). There are 14 residues in the CDR3.

V is TRBV15 and J is TRBJ2-2. The CDR3 extends over 17 amino acids. Germline CDR1 is LNHNV and CDR2 is YYDKDF (reference sequence). CDR3 residues: CATSLKTEGTNTGELFF.

The J gene is TRBJ2-3, the V gene TRBV5-6; TCRdb designates TRBD2, a call that cannot be tested without DNA. Germline V gene sequence: CDR1 SGHDT, CDR2 YYEEEE. CDR3 length: 14 residues. The CDR3 loop is CASSIAGKTDTQYF.

The V and J genes are TRBV7-9 and TRBJ2-7. The germline gives CDR1 SEHNR, CDR2 FQNEAQ (reference sequence). There are 16 residues in the CDR3. CDR3 amino acids: CASSLVSIASDYEQYF. The whole variable domain, remainder taken from reference TRBV7-9 and TRBJ2-7, is DTGVSQNPRHKITKRGQNVTFRCDPISEHNRLYWYRQTLGQGPEFLTYFQNEAQLEKSRLLSDRFSAERPKGSFSTLEIQRTEQGDSAMYLCASSLVSIASDYEQYFGPGTRLTVT.

The V gene is TRBV21-1, the J gene TRBJ1-1; without DNA, the TCRdb call of TRBD1 cannot be checked. TRBV21-1 is reported as a pseudogene. This CDR3 contains 15 residues. The CDR3 loop is CASSARQGANTEAFF.

V gene TRBV12-3 or TRBV12-4 combines with J gene TRBJ2-7; TCRdb's D call of TRBD1 is untestable without DNA. CDR3 size: 15 residues. The CDR3 region is CASSPRGNLYYEQYF.

J is TRBJ1-1 and V is TRBV5-1; TCRdb picks TRBD1, but there is no DNA to check that call. Germline V lookup: CDR1 SGHRS, CDR2 YFSETQ. The CDR3 totals 16 residues. Here the CDR3 reads CASSFRRGQGDTEAFF.

This chain links TRBV6-5 with TRBJ2-5; TCRdb indicates TRBD1, and absent DNA this call remains unverified. CDR1 and CDR2 from the germline V gene are MNHEY and SVGAGI. The CDR3 runs to 14 residues. This CDR3 is CASSSLIRGGTQYF.

The CDR3 loop is CASSLGSTYEQYF. This chain joins TRBV5-1 and TRBJ2-7. Per germline, CDR1 SGHRS and CDR2 YFSETQ. The CDR3 extends over 13 amino acids.

The rearrangement links TRBV6-1 to TRBJ1-3; lacking DNA, the TRBD1 call made by TCRdb goes unchecked. Germline V lookup: CDR1 MNHNS, CDR2 SASEGT. The CDR3 has 17 residues. The CDR3 reads CASSLHGGGGSGNTIYF.

CDR3 in amino acids: CASSFEGTAYEQYF. The V gene is TRBV5-1, the J gene TRBJ2-7; there is no DNA to check the TCRdb D call of TRBD1. In germline, CDR1 is SGHRS, CDR2 YFSETQ. This CDR3 contains 14 residues.

The J gene is TRBJ1-1, the V gene TRBV20-1; TCRdb picks TRBD1, but there is no DNA to check that call. Germline V gene lookup returns CDR1 DFQATT and CDR2 SNEGSKA (reference sequence). The CDR3 is 15 residues long. CDR3: CSARDRGQTNTEAFF.

The chain has TRBV2 and TRBJ1-5. The CDR3 contains 14 residues. Per germline, CDR1 SNHLY and CDR2 FYNNEI. Here the CDR3 reads CASTLRQTNQPQHF. Drawing the rest from reference TRBV2 and TRBJ1-5, the complete variable domain is EPEVTQTPSHQVTQMGQEVILRCVPISNHLYFYWYRQILGQKVEFLVSFYNNEISEKSEIFDDQFSVERPDGSNFTLKIRSTKLEDSAMYFCASTLRQTNQPQHFGDGTRLSIL.

This chain links TRBV6-5 with TRBJ2-3. The CDR3 has 13 residues. The V gene's germline CDR1 is MNHEY and CDR2 SVGAGI. The CDR3 is CASSYQITDTQYF.

The CDR3 is CASSRAQGQETQYF. The chain joins TRBV12-3 or TRBV12-4 to TRBJ2-5; TCRdb designates TRBD1, a call that cannot be tested without DNA. The length of the CDR3 is 14 residues.

This sequence joins TRBV20-1 and TRBJ2-7; absent DNA, TCRdb's TRBD1 call cannot be checked. Germline values: CDR1 DFQATT, CDR2 SNEGSKA (reference sequence). This CDR3 comprises 14 residues. The CDR3 here is CSARELRGLYEQYF.

The CDR3 region is CASSPRWPSDTGELFF. This chain links TRBV5-1 with TRBJ2-2. CDR1 is SGHRS and CDR2 is YFSETQ in the germline V gene. CDR3 size: 16 residues.

The rearrangement uses TRBV7-9 and TRBJ1-1; TCRdb's D gene call, TRBD1, goes unchecked for lack of DNA. Germline V gene data show CDR1 as SEHNR and CDR2 as FQNEAQ (reference sequence). This CDR3 contains 13 residues. The CDR3 sequence: CASSLGGRPEAFF.

V is TRBV4-2 and J is TRBJ1-3. Looked up from germline, CDR1 is LGHNA and CDR2 is YNFKEQ. This CDR3 has 15 residues. CDR3 protein: CASSQEPPPGNTIYF.

The chain is built from TRBV5-5 and TRBJ2-7; without DNA, the TCRdb call of TRBD1 cannot be checked. Germline lookup yields CDR1 SGHKS and CDR2 YYEKEE (reference sequence). CDR3 length: 15 residues. CDR3 loop: CASSPVGQGAYEQYF.

CDR3 in amino acids: CASSVSTSVANTGELFF. This chain joins TRBV9 and TRBJ2-2; TCRdb gives TRBD2 as the D gene, but with no DNA this cannot be confirmed. The CDR3 covers 17 residues. The germline V gene encodes CDR1 SGDLS and CDR2 YYNGEE.

The chain combines TRBV7-8 with TRBJ2-1; TCRdb indicates TRBD2, and absent DNA this call remains unverified. The CDR3 is 13 amino acids. The germline gives CDR1 SGHVS, CDR2 FQNEAQ. The CDR3 sequence: CASSLREANEQFF.

The chain employs TRBV11-1 and TRBJ2-3. Germline loops: CDR1 SGHAT, CDR2 FQDESV (reference sequence). The CDR3 covers 19 residues. CDR3 amino acids: CASSLRAPLLSSRTDTQYF.

The rearrangement joins TRBV20-1 to TRBJ1-5; checking the TCRdb D call of TRBD1 is not possible without DNA. The CDR3 totals 20 residues. The germline V gene has CDR1 DFQATT and CDR2 SNEGSKA (reference sequence). The CDR3 reads CSALTSPGQGIRGSNQPQHF.

V usage is TRBV5-1 and J usage is TRBJ2-6. Germline V gene sequence: CDR1 SGHRS, CDR2 YFSETQ. CDR3 length: 15 amino acids. CDR3 protein: CASSPVLSGANVLTF.